This T cell receptor beta chain was recorded in a study of blood T cell repertoires in COVID-19. Study-wide background: T cells, B-cell-depleted T cells, or PBMCs provided the cDNA or gDNA that served as material.

This table comes from immunoSEQ multiplex PCR, and its TCRdb copy is limited to in-frame clones, with some not included. In the table there are roughly 190,000 clones, nearly 90% of which are singletons. The source of this sequence is a middle-aged woman who had recovered from COVID-19. The specimen was peripheral blood.

CDR3 region: CASSEFVGGWTEAFF. The CDR3 DNA follows: TGTGCCAGCAGTGAATTTGTAGGGGGTTGGACTGAAGCTTTCTTT. The chain uses TRBV25-1 and TRBJ1-1; a weak D match, TRBD1 (6 bases). Germline CDR1 and CDR2: MGHDK and SYGVNS. Trimming took off 1 base at V and 5 bases at J, with 14 bases between the two ends. This CDR3 is built from 15 residues.